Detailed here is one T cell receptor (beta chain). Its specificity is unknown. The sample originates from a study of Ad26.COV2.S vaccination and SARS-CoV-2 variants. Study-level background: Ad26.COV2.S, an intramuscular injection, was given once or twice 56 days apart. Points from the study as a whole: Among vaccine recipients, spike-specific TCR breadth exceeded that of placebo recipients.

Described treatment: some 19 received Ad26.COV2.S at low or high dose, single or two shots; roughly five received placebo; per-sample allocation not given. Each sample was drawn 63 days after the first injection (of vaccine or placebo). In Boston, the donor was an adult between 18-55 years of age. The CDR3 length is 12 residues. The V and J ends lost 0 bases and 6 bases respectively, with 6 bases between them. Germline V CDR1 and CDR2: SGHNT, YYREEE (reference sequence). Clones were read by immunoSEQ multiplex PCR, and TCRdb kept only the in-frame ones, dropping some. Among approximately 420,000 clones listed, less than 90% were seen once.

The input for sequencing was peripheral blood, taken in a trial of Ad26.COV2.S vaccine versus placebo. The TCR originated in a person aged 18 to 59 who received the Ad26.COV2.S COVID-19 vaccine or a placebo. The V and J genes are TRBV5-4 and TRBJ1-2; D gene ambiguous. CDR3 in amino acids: CASSLALNGYTF. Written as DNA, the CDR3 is TGTGCCAGCAGCTTGGCTCTTAATGGCTACACCTTC.